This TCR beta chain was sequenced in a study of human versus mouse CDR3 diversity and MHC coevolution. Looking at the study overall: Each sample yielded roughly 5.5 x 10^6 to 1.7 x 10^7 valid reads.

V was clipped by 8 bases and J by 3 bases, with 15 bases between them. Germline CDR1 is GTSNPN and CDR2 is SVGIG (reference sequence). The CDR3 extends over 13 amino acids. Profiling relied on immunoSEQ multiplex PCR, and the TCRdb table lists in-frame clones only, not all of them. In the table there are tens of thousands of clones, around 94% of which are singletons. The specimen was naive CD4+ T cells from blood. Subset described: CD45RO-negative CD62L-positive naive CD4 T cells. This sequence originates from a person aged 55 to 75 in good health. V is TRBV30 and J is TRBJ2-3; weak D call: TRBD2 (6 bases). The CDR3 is CASAGLVTDTQYF. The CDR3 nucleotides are TGTGCCAGCGCGGGGTTGGTAACAGATACGCAGTATTTT.